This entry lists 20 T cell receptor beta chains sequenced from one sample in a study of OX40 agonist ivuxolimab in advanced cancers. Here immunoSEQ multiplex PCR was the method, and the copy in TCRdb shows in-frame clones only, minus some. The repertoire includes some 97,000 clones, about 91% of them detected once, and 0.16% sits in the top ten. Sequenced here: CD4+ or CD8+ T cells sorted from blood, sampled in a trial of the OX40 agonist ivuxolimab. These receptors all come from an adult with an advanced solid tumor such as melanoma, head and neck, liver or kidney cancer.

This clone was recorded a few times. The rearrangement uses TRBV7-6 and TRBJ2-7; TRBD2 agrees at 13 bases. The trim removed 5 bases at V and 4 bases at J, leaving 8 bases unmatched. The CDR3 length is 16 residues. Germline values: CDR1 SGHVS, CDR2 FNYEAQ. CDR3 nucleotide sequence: TGTGCCAGCAGCCCGCGGACTAGCGGGAGCGGATACGAGCAGTACTTC. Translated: CASSPRTSGSGYEQYF.

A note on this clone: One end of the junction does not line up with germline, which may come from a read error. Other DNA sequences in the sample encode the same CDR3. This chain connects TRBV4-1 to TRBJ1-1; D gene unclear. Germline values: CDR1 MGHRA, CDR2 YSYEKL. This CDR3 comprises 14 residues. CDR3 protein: CASSQDRVGGEAFF. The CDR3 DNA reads TGCGCCAGTAGCCAAGATCGTGTCGGTGGTGAAGCTTTCTTT.

CDR3 residues: CASSPLHTGGNEQYF. In nucleotides, the CDR3 is TGTGCCAGCTCACCTCTGCATACAGGGGGAAACGAGCAGTACTTC. The rearrangement uses TRBV18 and TRBJ2-7, with 8 bases aligning to TRBD1. The V gene's germline CDR1 is KGHSH and CDR2 LQKENI. The CDR3 runs to 15 residues. Losses at the gene ends were 3 bases for V and 5 bases for J; bases not matched to a gene: 9.

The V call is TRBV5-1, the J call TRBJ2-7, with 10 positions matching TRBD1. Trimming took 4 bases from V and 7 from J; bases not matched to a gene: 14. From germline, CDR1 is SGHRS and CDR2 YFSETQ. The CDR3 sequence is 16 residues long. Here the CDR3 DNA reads TGCGCCAGCAGCCCCCGGATGGGGACAGGGGTCCAAGAGCAGTACTTC. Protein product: CASSPRMGTGVQEQYF. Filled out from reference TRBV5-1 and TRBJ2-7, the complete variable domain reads KAGVTQTPRYLIKTRGQQVTLSCSPISGHRSVSWYQQTPGQGLQFLFEYFSETQRNKGNFPGRFSGRQFSNSRSEMNVSTLELGDSALYLCASSPRMGTGVQEQYFGPGTRLTVT.

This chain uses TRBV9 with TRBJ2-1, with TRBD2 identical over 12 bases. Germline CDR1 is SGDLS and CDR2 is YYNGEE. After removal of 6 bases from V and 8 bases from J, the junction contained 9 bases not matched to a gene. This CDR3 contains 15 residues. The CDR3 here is CASTDLAGGDHEQFF. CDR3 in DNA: TGTGCCAGCACCGATCTAGCGGGAGGGGACCATGAGCAGTTCTTC.

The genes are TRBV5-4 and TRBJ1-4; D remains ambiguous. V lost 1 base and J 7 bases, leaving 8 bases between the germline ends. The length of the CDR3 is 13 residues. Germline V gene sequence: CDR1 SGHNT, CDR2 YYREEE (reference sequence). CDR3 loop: CASSLSAGEKLFF. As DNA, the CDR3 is TGTGCCAGCAGCTTGTCGGCGGGTGAAAAACTGTTTTTT. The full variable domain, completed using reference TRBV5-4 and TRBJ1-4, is ETGVTQSPTHLIKTRGQQVTLRCSSQSGHNTVSWYQQALGQGPQFIFQYYREEENGRGNFPPRFSGLQFPNYSSELNVNALELDDSALYLCASSLSAGEKLFFGSGTQLSVL.

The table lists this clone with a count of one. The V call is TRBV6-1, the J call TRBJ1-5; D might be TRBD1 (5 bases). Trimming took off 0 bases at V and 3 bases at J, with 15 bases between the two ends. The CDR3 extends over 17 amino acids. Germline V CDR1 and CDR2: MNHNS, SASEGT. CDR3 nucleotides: TGTGCCAGCAGTGAAGCGGTGCAGGGACGGCTCAATCAGCCCCAGCATTTT. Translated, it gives CASSEAVQGRLNQPQHF.

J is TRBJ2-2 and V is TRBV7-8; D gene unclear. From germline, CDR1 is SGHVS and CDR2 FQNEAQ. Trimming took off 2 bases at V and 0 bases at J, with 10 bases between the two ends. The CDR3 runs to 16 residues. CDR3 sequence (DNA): TGTGCCAGCAGCTTATTGGAAGCTACGAACACCGGGGAGCTGTTTTTT. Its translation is CASSLLEATNTGELFF.

CDR3 nucleotides: TGTGCCAGCAGCTCCAGGGTTGATGAAAAACTGTTTTTT. Its protein product is CASSSRVDEKLFF. The V call is TRBV5-4, the J call TRBJ1-4; D is possibly TRBD1 (5 bases). The germline CDR1 and CDR2 sequences are SGHNT and YYREEE (reference sequence). This CDR3 is 13 amino acids long. V lost 3 bases to trimming and J lost 6 bases, with 9 bases between them. Combining the CDR3 with reference TRBV5-4 and TRBJ1-4 gives the whole variable domain ETGVTQSPTHLIKTRGQQVTLRCSSQSGHNTVSWYQQALGQGPQFIFQYYREEENGRGNFPPRFSGLQFPNYSSELNVNALELDDSALYLCASSSRVDEKLFFGSGTQLSVL.

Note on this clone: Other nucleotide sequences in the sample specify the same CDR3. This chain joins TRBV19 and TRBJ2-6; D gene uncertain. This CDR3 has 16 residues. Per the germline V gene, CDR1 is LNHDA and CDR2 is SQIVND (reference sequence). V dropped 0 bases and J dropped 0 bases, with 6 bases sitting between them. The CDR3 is CASSIEGSSGANVLTF. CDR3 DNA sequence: TGTGCCAGTAGTATAGAGGGCAGCTCTGGGGCCAACGTCCTGACTTTC.

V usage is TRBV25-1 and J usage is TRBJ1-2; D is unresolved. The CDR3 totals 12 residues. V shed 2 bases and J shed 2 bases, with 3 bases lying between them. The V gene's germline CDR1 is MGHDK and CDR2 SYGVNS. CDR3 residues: CASSENNYGYTF. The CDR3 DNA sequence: TGTGCCAGCAGTGAAAACAACTATGGCTACACCTTC.

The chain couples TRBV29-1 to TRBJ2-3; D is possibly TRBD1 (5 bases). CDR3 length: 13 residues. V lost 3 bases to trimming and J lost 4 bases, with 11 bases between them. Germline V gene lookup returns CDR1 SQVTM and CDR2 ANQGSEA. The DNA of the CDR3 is TGCAGCGTTGAGGACAATGGGGCAGATACGCAGTATTTT. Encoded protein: CSVEDNGADTQYF.

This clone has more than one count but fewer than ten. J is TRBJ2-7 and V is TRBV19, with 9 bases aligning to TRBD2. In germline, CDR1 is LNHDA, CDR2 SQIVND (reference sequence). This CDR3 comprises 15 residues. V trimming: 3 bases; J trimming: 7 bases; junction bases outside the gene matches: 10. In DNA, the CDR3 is TGTGCCAGTAGTATCCTAGCGGGGCCCAAGGGAGAGCAGTACTTC. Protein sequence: CASSILAGPKGEQYF.

CDR3 loop: CASSLSYGGEQYF. CDR3 sequence (DNA): TGTGCCAGCAGCTTGTCTTACGGGGGCGAGCAGTACTTC. The gene calls are TRBV5-6 and TRBJ2-7; TRBD2 is a possible D gene (6 bases). Germline V gives CDR1 SGHDT, CDR2 YYEEEE. The V and J ends lost 1 base and 6 bases respectively, with 11 bases between them. The CDR3 spans 13 residues.

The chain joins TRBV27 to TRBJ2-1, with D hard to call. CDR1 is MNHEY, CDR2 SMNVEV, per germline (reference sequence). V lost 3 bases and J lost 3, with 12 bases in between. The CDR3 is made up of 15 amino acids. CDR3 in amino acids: CASSLNSLLYNEQFF. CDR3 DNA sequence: TGTGCCAGCAGTTTGAACTCACTGCTCTACAATGAGCAGTTCTTC.

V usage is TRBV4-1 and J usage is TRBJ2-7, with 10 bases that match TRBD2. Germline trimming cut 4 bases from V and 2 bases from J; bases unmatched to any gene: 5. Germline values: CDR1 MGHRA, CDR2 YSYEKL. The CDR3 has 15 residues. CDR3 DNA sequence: TGCGCCAGCAGCCTCGGACTAGCGGCTACCTACGAGCAGTACTTC. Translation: CASSLGLAATYEQYF.

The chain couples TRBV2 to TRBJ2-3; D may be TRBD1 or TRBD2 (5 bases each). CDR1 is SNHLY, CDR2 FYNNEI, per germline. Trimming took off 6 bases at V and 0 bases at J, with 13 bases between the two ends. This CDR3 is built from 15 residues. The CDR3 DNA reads TGTGCCAGCAGCAGGGACCAGACGAGCACAGATACGCAGTATTTT. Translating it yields CASSRDQTSTDTQYF.

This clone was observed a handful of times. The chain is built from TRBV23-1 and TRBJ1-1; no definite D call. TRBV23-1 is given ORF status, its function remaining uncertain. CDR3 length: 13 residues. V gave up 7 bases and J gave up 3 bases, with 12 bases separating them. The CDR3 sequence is CASIRSGHTEAFF. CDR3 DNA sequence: TGCGCCAGCATACGGTCGGGTCACACTGAAGCTTTCTTT.

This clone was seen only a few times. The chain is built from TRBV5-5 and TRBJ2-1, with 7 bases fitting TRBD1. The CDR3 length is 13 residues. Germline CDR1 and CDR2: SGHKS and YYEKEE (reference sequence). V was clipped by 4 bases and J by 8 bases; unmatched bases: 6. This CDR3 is CASSPGQYDEQFF. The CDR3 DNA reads TGTGCCAGCAGCCCGGGACAGTACGATGAGCAGTTCTTC.

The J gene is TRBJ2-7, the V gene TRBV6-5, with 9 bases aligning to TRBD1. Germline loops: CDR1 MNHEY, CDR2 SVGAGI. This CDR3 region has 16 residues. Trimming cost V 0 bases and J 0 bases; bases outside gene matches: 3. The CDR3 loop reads CASSYSGTGHSYEQYF. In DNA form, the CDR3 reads TGTGCCAGCAGTTACTCCGGGACAGGGCACTCCTACGAGCAGTACTTC.